This T cell receptor (beta chain) was found in a study of graft-versus-host responses after intestinal transplantation. About the research overall: The study gave all recipients anti-thymocyte globulin induction, then tacrolimus and steroids for roughly 3 years.

Germline V gives CDR1 SGHAT, CDR2 FQNNGV. Trimming cost V 1 base and J 6 bases, with 5 bases left between them. This CDR3 is 12 amino acids long. This clone came up a few times. Its antigen is as yet unknown. Clones were read by immunoSEQ multiplex PCR, and TCRdb kept only the in-frame ones, dropping some. The sample lists about 110,000 clones, just under 95% occurring once. The sequencing used unstimulated CD8+ T cells sorted from spleen or lymph node cells, collected before transplant. The chain combines TRBV11-2 with TRBJ2-3; no reliable D call. The receptor's source is a human donor who was the organ donor for an intestinal transplant. CDR3 coding DNA: TGTGCCAGCAGCTTAGGCCAGGATACGCAGTATTTT. It is translated as CASSLGQDTQYF.